The sequence of this T cell receptor beta chain was determined in a study of blood T cell repertoires in COVID-19. The CDR3 has 15 amino acids. V lost 0 bases, J lost 3 bases, and 12 bases lay in between. Germline assignment: CDR1 MNHNS and CDR2 SASEGT. Per the original data handling: The assay estimated nucleated cells by amplifying reference gene primers. Clones were read by immunoSEQ multiplex PCR, and TCRdb kept only the in-frame ones, dropping some. V and J calls plus clone size are reproduced from that table; the DNA served to infer D and trimming. The sample shows about 310,000 clones, roughly 90% of them seen only once.

Sequencing used PBMCs or T cells enriched from blood (not recorded which). J is TRBJ2-7 and V is TRBV6-1; D is possibly TRBD1 (5 bases). This sequence originates from a middle-aged woman who had recovered from COVID-19. The CDR3 protein is CASSEAAARVYEQYF. The CDR3 DNA reads TGTGCCAGCAGTGAAGCGGCGGCCAGGGTCTACGAGCAGTACTTC.